The clone carrying this TCR beta chain was observed a single time. The antigen remains undetermined. cDNA specific to TCR beta was made from around 470 ng of total RNA, with a constant-region primer employed for priming. For TCR beta, libraries were produced by three nested multiplex PCR rounds using slightly modified ARM-PCR. PCR rounds one and two used TRBV1-TRBV30 forward primers with a C-beta reverse primer for 10 cycles each. TCRdb re-called the multiplex PCR reads through MiXCR, storing one row per CDR3 protein. This repertoire shows 300,000 to 400,000 distinct CDR3 sequences, approximately 65% found once; its top ten account for under 8%. This specimen belongs to a study of tumor-infiltrating lymphocytes in primary liver carcinoma. Overall study context: Those sampled were patients whose primary liver carcinoma was treated by surgical resection. Roughly 3.65 to 8 million productive TCRbeta reads were obtained per sample, with similar numbers across tissue types. Study findings and constraints: Tumor tissue displayed a significantly greater top-250-clone fraction than blood (p = 0.039). For tumor-adjacent and tumor-blood pairs, overlap was less than that seen for tumor region pairs.

Trimming left V 5 bases short and J 1 base short, with 8 bases between. The CDR3 length is 12 residues. CDR1 is SQVTM, CDR2 ANQGSEA, per germline. The blood RNA (from unsorted whole blood) was obtained, and germline DNA was also extracted. Sequencing was done on a sample of peripheral blood. This receptor was identified in a man aged 35 to 55 with primary liver carcinoma and hepatitis B virus infection. The chain joins TRBV29-1 to TRBJ2-5; D not resolved. In DNA form, the CDR3 reads TGCAGCGTTACTCCAGCCCAAGAGACCCAGTACTTC. Translation gives CSVTPAQETQYF.